The 5 T cell receptor beta chains below all came from one sample that was sequenced in a study of T cell changes during pregnancy in multiple sclerosis. TCRdb's table, derived via immunoSEQ multiplex PCR, lists solely in-frame clones and lacks some. The table shows tens of thousands of clones, with 85% to 95% occurring only once. The sample here was peripheral blood, taken before pregnancy. The receptors come from a female donor with multiple sclerosis, enrolled in a pregnancy study.

The chain uses TRBV6-6 and TRBJ2-7, with unresolved D. From germline, CDR1 is MNHNY and CDR2 SVGAGI (reference sequence). The CDR3 runs 16 residues. V was shortened by 0 bases and J by 2 bases, with 14 bases between the two germline ends. CDR3 sequence: CASSYSSAGAAYEQYF. As DNA, the CDR3 is TGTGCCAGCAGTTACTCTTCGGCCGGAGCAGCCTACGAGCAGTACTTC.

The V call is TRBV11-3, the J call TRBJ1-1; D ambiguous. The CDR3 is 13 residues long. V was cut by 5 bases and J by 2 bases, with 9 bases left in between. CDR1 is SGHNT, CDR2 YENEEA, per germline. The CDR3 nucleotides read TGTGCCAGCAGCCTTGGAGGTAACACTGAAGCTTTCTTT. It yields the protein CASSLGGNTEAFF.

V usage is TRBV5-6 and J usage is TRBJ2-7; 12 bases agree with TRBD2. The CDR3 runs 15 residues. The V and J ends lost 4 bases and 5 bases, in that order; junction bases with no gene match: 7. Germline V CDR1 and CDR2: SGHDT, YYEEEE. Here the CDR3 DNA reads TGTGCCAGCAGCCCTCTAGCGGGAGGGCCAAACGAGCAGTACTTC. Encoded protein: CASSPLAGGPNEQYF.

This clone was picked up many times. The chain has TRBV15 and TRBJ1-3; no reliable D call. Trimming pared 0 bases from V and 1 base from J, leaving 10 bases between. This CDR3 comprises 16 residues. The germline CDR1 and CDR2 sequences are LNHNV and YYDKDF (reference sequence). The CDR3 DNA reads TGTGCCACCAGCAGAGATGGCCGGGGTTCTGGAAACACCATATATTTT. Translated, it gives CATSRDGRGSGNTIYF.

The CDR3 nucleotides are TGTGCCAGCAGCTTAGGGCCGTCGAATTCACCCCTCCACTTT. This translates into CASSLGPSNSPLHF. The J gene is TRBJ1-6, the V gene TRBV7-6, with unresolved D. Germline CDR1 is SGHVS and CDR2 is FNYEAQ. This CDR3 is 14 amino acids long. The V end was cut by 1 base, the J end by 7 bases, with 8 bases between.